The 25 T cell receptor beta chains listed next were all sequenced from one sample in a study of T cell changes during pregnancy in multiple sclerosis. Clones were read by immunoSEQ multiplex PCR, and TCRdb kept only the in-frame ones, dropping some. The sample carries tens of thousands of clones, about 90% recorded once. Sequences were derived from CD4+ T cells from peripheral blood mononuclear cells, sampled after pregnancy. These receptors originate from a female donor with multiple sclerosis, enrolled in a pregnancy study.

The chain uses TRBV5-1 and TRBJ2-1, with TRBD2 matching 14 bases. J was trimmed by 0 bases and V by 4 bases; bases with no gene match: 12. Germline lookup yields CDR1 SGHRS and CDR2 YFSETQ. The CDR3 has 20 amino acids. The CDR3 DNA reads TGCGCCAGCAGCCCGGGGACTAGCGGGAGAGGAGTCAGCTCCTACAATGAGCAGTTCTTC. As protein: CASSPGTSGRGVSSYNEQFF.

The CDR3: CASRSMAEAFF. CDR3 nucleotide sequence: TGTGCCAGCAGGAGTATGGCTGAAGCTTTCTTT. The chain joins TRBV6-5 to TRBJ1-1, with D unresolved. This CDR3 comprises 11 residues. With 6 bases removed from V and 6 bases from J, the gap between germline ends came to 8 bases. Germline loops: CDR1 MNHEY, CDR2 SVGAGI.

The chain carries TRBV27 and TRBJ2-4; 9 bases fit TRBD1. The J segment lost 5 bases and the V segment lost 0 bases, leaving 8 bases of the junction unmatched. Germline lookup yields CDR1 MNHEY and CDR2 SMNVEV (reference sequence). The CDR3 length is 17 residues. Here the CDR3 DNA reads TGTGCCAGCAGTTTATCGACAGGGGGAGGGGGGCAAAACATTCAGTACTTC. Translation gives CASSLSTGGGGQNIQYF.

The J gene is TRBJ1-2, the V gene TRBV6-4; TRBD1 aligns across 9 bases. The CDR3 length is 13 residues. Per the germline V gene, CDR1 is MRHNA and CDR2 is SNTAGT. As DNA, the CDR3 is TGTGCGGGGGACAGGGCTGACTCCTGTGGCTACACCTTC. Protein product: CAGDRADSCGYTF.

This sequence joins TRBV2 and TRBJ2-7; D is perhaps TRBD2 (5 bases). The CDR3 runs 15 residues. CDR1 is SNHLY, CDR2 FYNNEI, per germline. The V gene lost 7 bases and the J gene lost 2 bases, with 18 bases spanning the gap. The chain's CDR3 is CASTDQDYWTYEQYF. The CDR3 DNA follows: TGTGCCAGCACCGATCAAGACTACTGGACCTACGAGCAGTACTTC.

The chain couples TRBV9 to TRBJ2-1; 9 bases map to TRBD2. The ends lost 4 bases at V and 3 bases at J; junction bases unmatched: 11. Looked up from germline, CDR1 is SGDLS and CDR2 is YYNGEE. There are 17 residues in the CDR3. CDR3 residues: CASSKTSSGASYNEQFF. CDR3 bases: TGTGCCAGCAGCAAGACCTCTAGCGGGGCTAGCTACAATGAGCAGTTCTTC.

This clone showed up just a few times. This chain uses TRBV30 with TRBJ1-1; D perhaps matches TRBD1 (5 bases). From germline, CDR1 is GTSNPN and CDR2 SVGIG (reference sequence). Trimming removed 0 bases at V and 3 bases at J, with 23 bases between. CDR3 length: 18 residues. Here the CDR3 reads CAWSVGVGAQRVDTEAFF. CDR3 nucleotides: TGTGCCTGGAGTGTAGGGGTAGGGGCTCAAAGGGTGGACACTGAAGCTTTCTTT.

This clone was detected only once. J is TRBJ1-1 and V is TRBV7-2; 8 nucleotides agree with TRBD1. The germline CDR1 and CDR2 sequences are SGHTA and FQGNSA. V gave up 5 bases and J gave up 1 base; unmatched junction bases: 9. The CDR3 sequence is 16 residues long. Here the CDR3 DNA reads TGTGCCAGCAGCCCGGGGACAGGAGGGGCGAACACTGAAGCTTTCTTT. Amino acid sequence: CASSPGTGGANTEAFF. The full variable domain, its missing parts supplied by reference TRBV7-2 and TRBJ1-1, is GAGVSQSPSNKVTEKGKDVELRCDPISGHTALYWYRQSLGQGLEFLIYFQGNSAPDKSGLPSDRFSAERTGGSVSTLTIQRTQQEDSAVYLCASSPGTGGANTEAFFGQGTRLTVV.

The V call is TRBV30, the J call TRBJ1-5; 9 nucleotides line up with TRBD1. CDR1 and CDR2 (germline): GTSNPN, SVGIG (reference sequence). J gave up 3 bases and V 2 bases, and 11 bases lay outside the gene matches. The length of the CDR3 is 17 residues. The CDR3 nucleotides read TGTGCCTGGAGTAAGCAAACCGGGACAGGGATCAATCAGCCCCAGCATTTT. Protein sequence: CAWSKQTGTGINQPQHF.

This rearrangement joins TRBV20-1 to TRBJ1-1; D gene uncertain. The ends were cut back, 3 bases at V and 11 bases at J, with 4 bases in the middle. The CDR3 has 8 residues. CDR1 DFQATT and CDR2 SNEGSKA come from the germline V gene (reference sequence). The CDR3 region has the DNA TGCAGTGCTAGTGAGGCTTTCTTT. It translates to CSASEAFF.

The rearrangement uses TRBV9 and TRBJ1-3; no firm D call. The CDR3 is made up of 13 amino acids. Trimming removed 2 bases from V and 0 bases from J, with 3 bases in between. CDR1 and CDR2 from the germline V gene are SGDLS and YYNGEE. The CDR3 sequence: CASSVSSGNTIYF. The DNA for the CDR3 is TGTGCCAGCAGCGTCAGCTCTGGAAACACCATATATTTT.

CDR3 sequence: CATTTANTGELFF. The CDR3 bases are TGTGCCACCACGACAGCGAACACCGGGGAGCTGTTTTTT. The chain has TRBV2 and TRBJ2-2; possible D gene TRBD1, 5 bases. Trimming stripped 10 bases from V and 0 bases from J, with 9 bases between. CDR1 and CDR2 (germline): SNHLY, FYNNEI. The CDR3 contains 13 residues.

The V call is TRBV7-3, the J call TRBJ2-1, with TRBD2 identical over 11 bases. This CDR3 has 16 residues. V lost 5 bases and J lost 7; bases outside the gene matches: 10. Germline CDR1 and CDR2: SGHTA and FQGTGA. The CDR3 sequence is CASSIIAGGDGNEQFF. The CDR3 bases are TGTGCCAGCAGCATAATAGCGGGGGGGGACGGAAATGAGCAGTTCTTC.

This chain links TRBV18 with TRBJ2-5; 9 bases are a match to TRBD1. This CDR3 is built from 17 residues. After removal of 1 base from V and 7 bases from J, the junction contained 13 bases not matched to a gene. Germline CDR1 and CDR2: KGHSH and LQKENI. CDR3 protein: CASSPLGQGSPAGTQYF. In DNA, the CDR3 is TGTGCCAGCTCACCACTTGGACAGGGGAGTCCTGCGGGGACCCAGTACTTC.

J is TRBJ2-3 and V is TRBV2, with D possibly being TRBD2 (6 bases). The CDR3 length is 15 residues. V dropped 5 bases and J dropped 3 bases, with 15 bases sitting between them. The germline V gene has CDR1 SNHLY and CDR2 FYNNEI. CDR3 protein: CASSLGGIRTDTQYF. The CDR3 region has the DNA TGTGCCAGCAGTCTGGGGGGTATTAGGACAGATACGCAGTATTTT.

This clone was found once. V is TRBV18 and J is TRBJ1-2; D is possibly TRBD1 (5 bases). The ends were cut back, 3 bases at V and 2 bases at J, with 10 bases in the middle. The CDR3 covers 14 residues. Germline V gene data show CDR1 as KGHSH and CDR2 as LQKENI. The CDR3 bases are TGTGCCAGCTCACCGCAGACAGAGAACTATGGCTACACCTTC. It encodes CASSPQTENYGYTF.

CDR3 residues: CASSLVRGSYNEQFF. CDR3 nucleotide sequence: TGTGCCAGCAGCTTAGTCAGGGGATCCTACAATGAGCAGTTCTTC. V and J are TRBV7-2 and TRBJ2-1, with a tentative D call TRBD1 (6 bases). Trimming cost V 1 base and J 1 base, with 8 bases left between them. The CDR3 sequence is 15 residues long. Germline CDR1 is SGHTA and CDR2 is FQGNSA.

This clone was observed once. This sequence joins TRBV27 and TRBJ1-1; 8 bases match TRBD1. The CDR3 has 15 amino acids. Germline V gives CDR1 MNHEY, CDR2 SMNVEV (reference sequence). V lost 3 bases, J lost 0 bases, and 3 bases stayed unmatched. CDR3 in amino acids: CASSFGTGLNTEAFF. The CDR3, as DNA: TGTGCCAGCAGTTTTGGGACAGGCCTGAACACTGAAGCTTTCTTT.

The V call is TRBV9, the J call TRBJ2-1; TRBD2 agrees at 10 bases. This CDR3 region has 19 residues. The germline CDR1 and CDR2 sequences are SGDLS and YYNGEE. V was pared by 0 bases and J by 0 bases, with 9 bases of the junction left unmatched. The CDR3 region is CASSVVSSGGPSSYNEQFF. The CDR3 DNA sequence: TGTGCCAGCAGCGTAGTCTCTAGCGGGGGTCCCAGCTCCTACAATGAGCAGTTCTTC.

The chain combines TRBV10-3 with TRBJ2-5; 7 nucleotides line up with TRBD2. Unmatched junction bases numbered 7, after V lost 2 bases and J lost 1 base. Germline V gives CDR1 ENHRY, CDR2 SYGVKD. This CDR3 spans 16 amino acids. The CDR3 loop is CAISEGGRGLQETQYF. CDR3 DNA: TGTGCCATCAGTGAGGGGGGGAGGGGACTCCAAGAGACCCAGTACTTC.

This clone was found once. V is TRBV4-1 and J is TRBJ1-2; D possibly corresponds to TRBD1 (6 bases). The ends were cut back, 3 bases at V and 2 bases at J, with 13 bases in the middle. CDR1 MGHRA and CDR2 YSYEKL come from the germline V gene. There are 15 residues in the CDR3. The CDR3 DNA reads as TGCGCCAGCAGCCACCCGGTAACAGGGAACTATGGCTACACCTTC. Encoded protein: CASSHPVTGNYGYTF.

The CDR3 bases are TGTGCCAGCAGCCCTGGGACAGGCAACTCTGGAAACACCATATATTTT. This encodes CASSPGTGNSGNTIYF. V is TRBV11-3 and J is TRBJ1-3, with TRBD1 identical over 8 bases. V shed 5 bases and J 0 bases; nucleotides not matched to a gene: 6. CDR1 is SGHNT and CDR2 is YENEEA in the germline V gene. CDR3 length equals 16 residues.

This chain uses TRBV4-1 with TRBJ1-3; D is uncertain. Per germline, CDR1 MGHRA and CDR2 YSYEKL. Trimming cost V 1 base and J 2 bases, with 6 bases left between them. The CDR3 extends over 14 amino acids. CDR3 DNA: TGCGCCAGCAGCCAAGTCGCGGCTGGAAACACCATATATTTT. It yields the protein CASSQVAAGNTIYF.

The chain links TRBV7-9 to TRBJ2-1, with 7 nucleotides matching TRBD2. Germline CDR1 SEHNR, CDR2 FQNEAQ (reference sequence). The CDR3 is 15 amino acids. Trimming at V came to 1 base and at J to 9 bases, leaving 9 bases not matched to a gene. CDR3 in amino acids: CASSLGGGGMGEQFF. CDR3 coding DNA: TGTGCCAGCAGCTTAGGGGGGGGAGGTATGGGTGAGCAGTTCTTC.

This chain uses TRBV11-2 with TRBJ2-5; D unclear. V was shortened by 3 bases and J by 1 base, with 6 bases between the two germline ends. CDR3 length: 13 amino acids. Germline V CDR1 and CDR2: SGHAT, FQNNGV. Here the CDR3 DNA reads TGTGCCAGCAGCTTTGGCAGCCAAGAGACCCAGTACTTC. Protein sequence: CASSFGSQETQYF.